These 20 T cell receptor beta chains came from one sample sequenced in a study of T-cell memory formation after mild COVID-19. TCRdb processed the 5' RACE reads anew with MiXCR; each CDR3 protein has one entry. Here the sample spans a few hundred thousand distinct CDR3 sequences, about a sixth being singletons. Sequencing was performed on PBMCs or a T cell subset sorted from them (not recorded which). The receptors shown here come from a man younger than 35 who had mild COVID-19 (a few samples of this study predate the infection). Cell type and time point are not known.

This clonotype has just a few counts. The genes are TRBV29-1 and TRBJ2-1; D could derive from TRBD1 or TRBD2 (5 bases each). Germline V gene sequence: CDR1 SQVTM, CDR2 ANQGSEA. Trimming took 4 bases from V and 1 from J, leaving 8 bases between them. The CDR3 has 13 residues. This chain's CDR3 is CSVVGESYNEQFF. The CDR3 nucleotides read TGCAGCGTTGTGGGGGAATCCTACAATGAGCAGTTCTTC.

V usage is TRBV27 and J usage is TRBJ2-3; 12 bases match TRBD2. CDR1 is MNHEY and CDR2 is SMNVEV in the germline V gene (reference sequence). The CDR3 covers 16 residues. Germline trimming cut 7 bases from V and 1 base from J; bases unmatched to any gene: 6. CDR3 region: CASNQRLAGGTDTQYF. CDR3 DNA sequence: TGTGCCAGCAACCAAAGACTAGCGGGGGGCACAGATACGCAGTATTTT.

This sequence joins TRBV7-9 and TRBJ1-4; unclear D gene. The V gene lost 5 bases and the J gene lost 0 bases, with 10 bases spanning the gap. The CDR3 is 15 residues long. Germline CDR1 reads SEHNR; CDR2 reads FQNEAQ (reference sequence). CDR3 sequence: CASSPKAATNEKLFF. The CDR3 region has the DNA TGTGCCAGCAGCCCTAAGGCTGCAACTAATGAAAAACTGTTTTTT.

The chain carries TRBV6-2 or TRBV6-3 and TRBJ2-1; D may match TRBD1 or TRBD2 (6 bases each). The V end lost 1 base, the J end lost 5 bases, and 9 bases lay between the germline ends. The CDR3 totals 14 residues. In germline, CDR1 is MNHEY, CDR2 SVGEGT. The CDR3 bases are TGTGCCAGCAGTTACTGGGGGGCGGACAATGAGCAGTTCTTC. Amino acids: CASSYWGADNEQFF.

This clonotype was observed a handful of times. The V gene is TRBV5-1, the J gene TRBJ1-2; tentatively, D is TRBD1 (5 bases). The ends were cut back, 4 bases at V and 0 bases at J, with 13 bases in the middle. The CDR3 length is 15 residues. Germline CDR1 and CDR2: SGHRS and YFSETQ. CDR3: CASSPDPGANYGYTF. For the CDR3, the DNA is TGCGCCAGCAGCCCGGATCCGGGGGCTAACTATGGCTACACCTTC.

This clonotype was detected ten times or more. CDR3 sequence (DNA): TGTGCCAGCAGCTTAAGTCGGAAGACCCAGTACTTC. Protein sequence: CASSLSRKTQYF. The chain links TRBV11-2 to TRBJ2-5, with no clear D. Germline CDR1 is SGHAT and CDR2 is FQNNGV. The V end lost 2 bases, the J end lost 6 bases, and 7 bases lay between the germline ends. CDR3 length equals 12 residues. Looking up the rest from reference TRBV11-2 and TRBJ2-5 gives the full variable domain: EAGVAQSPRYKIIEKRQSVAFWCNPISGHATLYWYQQILGQGPKLLIQFQNNGVVDDSQLPKDRFSAERLKGVDSTLKIQPAKLEDSAVYLCASSLSRKTQYFGPGTRLLVL.

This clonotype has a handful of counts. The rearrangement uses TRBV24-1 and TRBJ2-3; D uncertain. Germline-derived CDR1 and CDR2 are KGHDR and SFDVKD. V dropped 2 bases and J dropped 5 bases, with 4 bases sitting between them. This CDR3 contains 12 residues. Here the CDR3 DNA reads TGTGCCACCAGTGATTCTCTAGATACGCAGTATTTT. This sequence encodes CATSDSLDTQYF.

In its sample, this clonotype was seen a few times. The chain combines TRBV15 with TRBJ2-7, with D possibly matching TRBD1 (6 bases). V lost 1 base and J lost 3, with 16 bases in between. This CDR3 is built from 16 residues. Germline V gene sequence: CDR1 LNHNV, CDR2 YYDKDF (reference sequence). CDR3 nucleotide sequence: TGTGCCACCAGCAGAGGGCTAACAGGGAGCCACTACGAGCAGTACTTC. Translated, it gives CATSRGLTGSHYEQYF. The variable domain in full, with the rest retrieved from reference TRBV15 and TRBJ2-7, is DAMVIQNPRYQVTQFGKPVTLSCSQTLNHNVMYWYQQKSSQAPKLLFHYYDKDFNNEADTPDNFQSRRPNTSFCFLDIRSPGLGDTAMYLCATSRGLTGSHYEQYFGPGTRLTVT.

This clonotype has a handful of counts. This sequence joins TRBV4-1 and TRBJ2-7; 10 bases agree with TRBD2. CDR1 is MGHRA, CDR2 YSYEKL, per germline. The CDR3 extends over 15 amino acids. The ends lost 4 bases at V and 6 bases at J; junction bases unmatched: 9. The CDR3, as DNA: TGCGCCAGCAGCCTTTCGGCTAGCGGGGGCCGCGAGCAGTACGTC. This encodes CASSLSASGGREQYV.

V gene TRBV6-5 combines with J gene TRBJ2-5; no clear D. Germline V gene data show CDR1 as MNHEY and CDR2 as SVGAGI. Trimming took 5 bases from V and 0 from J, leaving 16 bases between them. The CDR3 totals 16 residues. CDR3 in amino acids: CASSPDPPWNQETQYF. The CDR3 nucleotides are TGTGCCAGCAGTCCCGATCCCCCCTGGAACCAAGAGACCCAGTACTTC.

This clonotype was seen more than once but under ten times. CDR3 amino acids: CASRGGGPRFQETQYF. The CDR3, as DNA: TGTGCCAGCAGAGGGGGGGGGCCACGGTTCCAAGAGACCCAGTACTTC. This chain links TRBV6-5 with TRBJ2-5, with a tentative D call TRBD2 (7 bases). CDR3 length: 16 amino acids. Germline V CDR1 and CDR2: MNHEY, SVGAGI. Trimming removed 6 bases from V and 1 base from J, with 18 bases in between.

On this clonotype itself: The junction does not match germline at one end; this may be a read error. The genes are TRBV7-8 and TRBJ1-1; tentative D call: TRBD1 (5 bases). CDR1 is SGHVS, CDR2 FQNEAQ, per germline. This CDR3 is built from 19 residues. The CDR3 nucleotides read TGTTCCAGCAGCCAGAACCAAAGATTGGGGCAGGACATGAACACTGAAGCTTTCTTT. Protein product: CSSSQNQRLGQDMNTEAFF.

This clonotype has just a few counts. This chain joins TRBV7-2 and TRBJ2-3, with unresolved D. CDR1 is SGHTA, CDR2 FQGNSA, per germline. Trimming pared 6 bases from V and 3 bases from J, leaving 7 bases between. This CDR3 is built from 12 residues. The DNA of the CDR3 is TGTGCCAGCAGACTTCAGACAGATACGCAGTATTTT. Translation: CASRLQTDTQYF.

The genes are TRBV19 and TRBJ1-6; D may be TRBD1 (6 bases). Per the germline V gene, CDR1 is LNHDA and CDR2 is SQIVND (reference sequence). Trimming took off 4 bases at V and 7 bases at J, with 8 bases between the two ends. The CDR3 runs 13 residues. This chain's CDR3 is CASSTQGNSPLHF. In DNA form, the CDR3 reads TGTGCCAGTAGTACCCAGGGGAATTCACCCCTCCACTTT.

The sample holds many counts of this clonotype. CDR3 sequence: CASSLYSGQNPNEKLFF. The CDR3 coding sequence is TGTGCCAGCAGCTTATACTCAGGACAGAACCCTAATGAAAAACTGTTTTTT. This chain links TRBV7-6 with TRBJ1-4, with a possible D match to TRBD1 (6 bases). The germline V gene has CDR1 SGHVS and CDR2 FNYEAQ. The CDR3 sequence is 17 residues long. V lost 2 bases and J lost 3, with 16 bases in between.

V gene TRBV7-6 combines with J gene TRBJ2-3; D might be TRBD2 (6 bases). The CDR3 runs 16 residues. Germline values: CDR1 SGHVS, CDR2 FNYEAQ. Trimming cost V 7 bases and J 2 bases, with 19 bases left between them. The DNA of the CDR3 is TGTGCCAGCACCCACATGGGCGGGGTCTACACAGATACGCAGTATTTT. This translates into CASTHMGGVYTDTQYF.

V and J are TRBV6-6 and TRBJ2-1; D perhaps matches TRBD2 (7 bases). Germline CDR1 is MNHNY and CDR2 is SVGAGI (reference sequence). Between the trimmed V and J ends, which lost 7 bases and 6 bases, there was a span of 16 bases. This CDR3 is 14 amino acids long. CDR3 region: CASTTGGPSNEQFF. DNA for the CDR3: TGTGCCAGCACCACCGGGGGGCCCTCCAATGAGCAGTTCTTC.

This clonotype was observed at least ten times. The CDR3 loop reads CAWSVIIGAGELFF. The CDR3 nucleotides are TGTGCCTGGAGTGTAATAATTGGGGCCGGGGAGCTGTTTTTT. The chain joins TRBV30 to TRBJ2-2, with no clear D. Trimming left V 0 bases short and J 6 bases short, with 11 bases between. Germline V gene sequence: CDR1 GTSNPN, CDR2 SVGIG (reference sequence). The CDR3 runs 14 residues. The whole variable domain, filled in from reference TRBV30 and TRBJ2-2, reads SQTIHQWPATLVQPVGSPLSLECTVEGTSNPNLYWYRQAAGRGLQLLFYSVGIGQISSEVPQNLSASRPQDRQFILSSKKLLLSDSGFYLCAWSVIIGAGELFFGEGSRLTVL.

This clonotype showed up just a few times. This CDR3 reads CASSTGTATNYGYTF. The CDR3 coding sequence is TGTGCCAGCAGCACTGGGACAGCCACTAACTATGGCTACACCTTC. The chain combines TRBV7-6 with TRBJ1-2, with 7 bases aligning to TRBD1. The CDR3 consists of 15 residues. Trimming took 5 bases from V and 0 from J; bases not matched to a gene: 6. Germline V gene sequence: CDR1 SGHVS, CDR2 FNYEAQ.

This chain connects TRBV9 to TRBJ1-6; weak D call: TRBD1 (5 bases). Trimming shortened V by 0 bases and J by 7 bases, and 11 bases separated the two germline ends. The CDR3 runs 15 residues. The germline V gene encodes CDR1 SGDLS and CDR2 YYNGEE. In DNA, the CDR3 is TGTGCCAGCAGCGTAGGAGGGGACGGGAATTCACCCCTCCACTTT. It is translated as CASSVGGDGNSPLHF.